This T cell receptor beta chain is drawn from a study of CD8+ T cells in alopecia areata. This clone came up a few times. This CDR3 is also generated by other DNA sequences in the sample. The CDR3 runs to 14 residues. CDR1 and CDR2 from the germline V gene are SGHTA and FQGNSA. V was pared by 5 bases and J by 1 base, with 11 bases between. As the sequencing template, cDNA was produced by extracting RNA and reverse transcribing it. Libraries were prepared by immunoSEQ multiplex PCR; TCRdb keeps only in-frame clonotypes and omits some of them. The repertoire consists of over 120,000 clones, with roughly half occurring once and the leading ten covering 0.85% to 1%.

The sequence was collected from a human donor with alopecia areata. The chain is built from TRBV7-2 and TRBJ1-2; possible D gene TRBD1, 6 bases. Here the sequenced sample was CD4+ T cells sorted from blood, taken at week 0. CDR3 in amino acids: CASSLGGNNYGYTF. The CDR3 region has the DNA TGTGCCAGCAGCCTAGGGGGGAATAACTATGGCTACACCTTC.